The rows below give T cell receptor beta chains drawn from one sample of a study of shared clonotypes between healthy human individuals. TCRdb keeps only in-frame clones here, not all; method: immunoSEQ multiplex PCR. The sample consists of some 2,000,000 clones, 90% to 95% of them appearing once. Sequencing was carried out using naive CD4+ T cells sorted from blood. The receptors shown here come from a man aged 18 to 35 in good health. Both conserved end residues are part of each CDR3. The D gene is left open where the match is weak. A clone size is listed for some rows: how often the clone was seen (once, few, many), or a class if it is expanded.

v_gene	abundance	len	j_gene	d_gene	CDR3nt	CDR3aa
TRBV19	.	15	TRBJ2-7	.	TGTGCCAGTAGTAGGAGTGAATACCCCTCCTACGAGCAGTACTTC	CASSRSEYPSYEQYF
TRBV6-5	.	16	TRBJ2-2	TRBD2	TGTGCCAGCAGTTCCCCGGGGGGGCAGAACACCGGGGAGCTGTTTTTT	CASSSPGGQNTGELFF
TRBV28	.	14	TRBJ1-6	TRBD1	TGTGCCACCACCCCTAGGACAGGTTATTCACCCCTCCACTTT	CATTPRTGYSPLHF
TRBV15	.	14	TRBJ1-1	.	TGTGCCACCAGCAGTTATCTGGGCTACACTGAAGCTTTCTTT	CATSSYLGYTEAFF
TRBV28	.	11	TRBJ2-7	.	TGTGCCAGCAGTCGCCTCTACGAGCAGTACTTC	CASSRLYEQYF
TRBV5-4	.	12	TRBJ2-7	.	TGTGCCAGCAGCACCACAGGGTGGGAGCAGTACTTC	CASSTTGWEQYF
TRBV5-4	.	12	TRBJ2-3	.	TGTGCCAGCAGCTTGGTGGGGGATACGCAGTATTTT	CASSLVGDTQYF
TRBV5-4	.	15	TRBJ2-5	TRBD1	TGTGCCAGCAGCTCAGGACAGGGGGCCGTAGAGACCCAGTACTTC	CASSSGQGAVETQYF
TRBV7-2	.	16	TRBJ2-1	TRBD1	TGTGCCAGCAGCTACGAGGGACAGTCCTCGGGGAATGAGCAGTTCTTC	CASSYEGQSSGNEQFF
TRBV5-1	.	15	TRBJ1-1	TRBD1	TGCGCCAGCAGCCTCGGGACAGCCCTGAACACTGAAGCTTTCTTT	CASSLGTALNTEAFF
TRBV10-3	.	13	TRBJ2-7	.	TGTGCCATCAGTGAGTCGGTGGTCTACGAGCAGTACTTC	CAISESVVYEQYF
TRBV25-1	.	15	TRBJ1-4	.	TGTGCCAGCAGTCTCACAGGGATAGAGAGTGAAAAACTGTTTTTT	CASSLTGIESEKLFF
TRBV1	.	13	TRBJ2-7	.	TGCACCAGCAGCCAAGATCCCCAGAGGGAGCAGTACTTC	CTSSQDPQREQYF
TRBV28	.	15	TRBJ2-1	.	TGTGCCAGCAGCACGACCAGGGGACACTACAATGAGCAGTTCTTC	CASSTTRGHYNEQFF
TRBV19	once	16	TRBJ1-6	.	TGTGCCAGTAGTATAGTGGGGGGCGCGCTTGGTTCACCCCTCCACTTT	CASSIVGGALGSPLHF
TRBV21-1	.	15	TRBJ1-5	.	TGTGCCAGCAGCAAACAGTCAGTGAACAATCAGCCCCAGCATTTT	CASSKQSVNNQPQHF
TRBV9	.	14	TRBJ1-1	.	TGTGCCAGCAGCGTAGGTCAGGTGAACACTGAAGCTTTCTTT	CASSVGQVNTEAFF
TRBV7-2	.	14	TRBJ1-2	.	TGTGCCAGCAGCTTAGGGGAAGGGCGTTATGGCTACACCTTC	CASSLGEGRYGYTF
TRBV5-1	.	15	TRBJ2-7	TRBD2	TGCGCCAGCAGCATTAGCGGGAAGGGGTCCTACGAGCAGTACTTC	CASSISGKGSYEQYF
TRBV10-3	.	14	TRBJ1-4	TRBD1	TGTGCCATCAGTGAGGGGACAGGGCTCGAAAAACTGTTTTTT	CAISEGTGLEKLFF
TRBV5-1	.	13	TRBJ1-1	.	TGCGCCAGCAGCTTGGAGGCAGCCACTGAAGCTTTCTTT	CASSLEAATEAFF
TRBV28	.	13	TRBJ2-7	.	TGTGCCAGCAGTTTAACCGGGGGCTACGAGCAGTACTTC	CASSLTGGYEQYF
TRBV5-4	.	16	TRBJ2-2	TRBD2	TGTGCCAGCAGAAAATCTAGCGGGGCGAACACCGGGGAGCTGTTTTTT	CASRKSSGANTGELFF
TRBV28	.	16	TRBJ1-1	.	TGTGCCAGCAGCACTCGTTCGGGGCAGTTGAACACTGAAGCTTTCTTT	CASSTRSGQLNTEAFF
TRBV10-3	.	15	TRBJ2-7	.	TGTGCCATCAGTGACGTCGGCGGGGATGCCTACGAGCAGTACTTC	CAISDVGGDAYEQYF
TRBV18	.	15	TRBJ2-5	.	TGTGCCAGCTCACCTTGGGGACTTGTATCAGAGACCCAGTACTTC	CASSPWGLVSETQYF
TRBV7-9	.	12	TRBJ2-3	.	TGTGCCAGCAGTGCTACAACGGATACGCAGTATTTT	CASSATTDTQYF
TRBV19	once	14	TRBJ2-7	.	TGTGCCAGTAGCTCCGGGACCACAGAATACGAGCAGTACTTC	CASSSGTTEYEQYF
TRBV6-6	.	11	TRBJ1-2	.	TGTGCCAGCAGTTCCGGGGTTGGCTACACCTTC	CASSSGVGYTF
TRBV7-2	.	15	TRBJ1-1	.	TGTGCCAGCAGCTTAGTGCCAGATATGAACACTGAAGCTTTCTTT	CASSLVPDMNTEAFF
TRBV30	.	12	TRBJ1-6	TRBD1	TGTGCCTCAACAGGGGCGCATTCACCCCTCCACTTT	CASTGAHSPLHF
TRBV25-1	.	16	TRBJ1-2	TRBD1	TGTGCCAGCAGTGACCCCGGGACAGGGAGATTTCAGAGCTACACCTTC	CASSDPGTGRFQSYTF
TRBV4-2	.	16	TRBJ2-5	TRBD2	TGTGCCAGCAGCCAAGATGGGACTAGCGGGCAAGAGACCCAGTACTTC	CASSQDGTSGQETQYF
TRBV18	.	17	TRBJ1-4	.	TGTGCCAGCTCACCAGGGGCAGGGAGTACAACTAATGAAAAACTGTTTTTT	CASSPGAGSTTNEKLFF
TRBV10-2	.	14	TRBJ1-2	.	TGCGCCAGCAGTGAGCGCCAGGGTGACTATGGCTACACCTTC	CASSERQGDYGYTF
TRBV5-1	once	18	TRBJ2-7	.	TGCGCCAGCAGCTTGGTGGCCGTGGGCGACGGGAGCTCCTACGAGCAGTACTTC	CASSLVAVGDGSSYEQYF
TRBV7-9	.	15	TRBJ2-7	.	TGTGCCAGCAGCTTCCGGGACTCAGCGAATTACGAGCAGTACTTC	CASSFRDSANYEQYF
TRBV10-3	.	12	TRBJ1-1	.	TGTGCCATCAGCGGGCTTAACACTGAAGCTTTCTTT	CAISGLNTEAFF
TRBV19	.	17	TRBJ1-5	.	TGTGCCAGTAGTACTCGGGGGACACCAGATAGCAATCAGCCCCAGCATTTT	CASSTRGTPDSNQPQHF
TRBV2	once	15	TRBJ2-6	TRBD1	TGTGCCAGCAGGGCAGGGGGTACTGGGGCCAACGTCCTGACTTTC	CASRAGGTGANVLTF
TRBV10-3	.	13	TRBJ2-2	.	TGTGCCACCAGACAGGGAGGGACCGGGGAGCTGTTTTTT	CATRQGGTGELFF
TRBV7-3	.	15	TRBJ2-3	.	TGTGCCAGCAGCCCAAATCCAGCAGCCACAGATACGCAGTATTTT	CASSPNPAATDTQYF
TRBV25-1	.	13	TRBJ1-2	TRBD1	TGTGCCAGCAGTGAGGGGGACAGATATGGCTACACCTTC	CASSEGDRYGYTF
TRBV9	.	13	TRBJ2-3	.	TGTGCCAGCAACGTATATTACACAGATACGCAGTATTTT	CASNVYYTDTQYF
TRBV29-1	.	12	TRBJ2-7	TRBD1	TGCAGCGTTGAGGGGACAGGGGGCGAGCAGTACTTC	CSVEGTGGEQYF
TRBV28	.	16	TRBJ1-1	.	TGTGCCAGCAGTTTATCCCCCGGCGGGAGGGGTGCTGAAGCTTTCTTT	CASSLSPGGRGAEAFF
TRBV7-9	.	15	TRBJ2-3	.	TGTGCCAGCAGCGATAGCGGATTACGCACAGATACGCAGTATTTT	CASSDSGLRTDTQYF
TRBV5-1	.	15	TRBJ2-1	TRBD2	TGCGCCAGCAGCTTAATAGCGGGGGGGCGTAATGAGCAGTTCTTC	CASSLIAGGRNEQFF
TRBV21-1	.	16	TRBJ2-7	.	TGTGCCAGCAGCAAAGCGGTCCTAGCGGGGTCCTACGAGCAGTACTTC	CASSKAVLAGSYEQYF
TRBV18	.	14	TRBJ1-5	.	TGTGCCAGCTCACCCGCCCAGGGAAATCAGCCCCAGCATTTT	CASSPAQGNQPQHF
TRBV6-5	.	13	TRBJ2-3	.	TGTGCCAGCAGTTACTCGTCTGCGGGGTCGGAGTATTTT	CASSYSSAGSEYF
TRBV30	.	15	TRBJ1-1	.	TGTGCCTGGAGTGTAAGGGGGGTCGGTAACACTGAAGCTTTCTTT	CAWSVRGVGNTEAFF
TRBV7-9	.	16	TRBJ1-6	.	TGTGCCAGCAGATACAGCACCCTATTCTATAATTCACCCCTCCACTTT	CASRYSTLFYNSPLHF
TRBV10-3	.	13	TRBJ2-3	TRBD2	TGTGCCACCCGAGCGGGAGTGGCAGATACGCAGTATTTT	CATRAGVADTQYF
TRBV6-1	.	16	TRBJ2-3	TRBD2	TGTGCCAGCAGTGTCCTCGGAGCGGGAGCCACAGATACGCAGTATTTT	CASSVLGAGATDTQYF